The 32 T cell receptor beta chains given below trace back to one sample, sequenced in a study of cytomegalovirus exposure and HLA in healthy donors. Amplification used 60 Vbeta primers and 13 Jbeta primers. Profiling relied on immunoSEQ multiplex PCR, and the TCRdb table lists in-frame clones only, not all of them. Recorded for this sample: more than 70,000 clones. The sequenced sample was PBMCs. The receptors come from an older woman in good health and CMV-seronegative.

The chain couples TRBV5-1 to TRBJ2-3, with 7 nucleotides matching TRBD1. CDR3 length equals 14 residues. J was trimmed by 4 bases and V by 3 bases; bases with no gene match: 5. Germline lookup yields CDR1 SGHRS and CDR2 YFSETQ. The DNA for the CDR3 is TGCGCCAGCAGCTCGGGGACAGAAGCAGATACGCAGTATTTT. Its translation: CASSSGTEADTQYF.

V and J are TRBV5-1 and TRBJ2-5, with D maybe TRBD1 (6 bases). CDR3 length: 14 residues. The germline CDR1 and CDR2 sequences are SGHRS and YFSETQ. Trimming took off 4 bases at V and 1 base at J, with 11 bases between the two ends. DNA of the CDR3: TGCGCCAGCAGCACACCAGGGGTCCAAGAGACCCAGTACTTC. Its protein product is CASSTPGVQETQYF.

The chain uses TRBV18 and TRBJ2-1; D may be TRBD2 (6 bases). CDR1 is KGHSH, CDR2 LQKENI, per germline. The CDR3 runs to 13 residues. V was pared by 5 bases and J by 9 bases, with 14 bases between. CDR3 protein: CASSSNGGSEQFF. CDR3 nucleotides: TGTGCCAGCTCATCTAATGGGGGGAGTGAGCAGTTCTTC.

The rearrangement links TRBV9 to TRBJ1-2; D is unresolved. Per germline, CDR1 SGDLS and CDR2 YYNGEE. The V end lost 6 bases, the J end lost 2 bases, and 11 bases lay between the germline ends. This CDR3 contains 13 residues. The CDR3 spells CASKSLINYGYTF. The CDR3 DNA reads TGTGCCAGCAAATCTTTAATAAACTATGGCTACACCTTC.

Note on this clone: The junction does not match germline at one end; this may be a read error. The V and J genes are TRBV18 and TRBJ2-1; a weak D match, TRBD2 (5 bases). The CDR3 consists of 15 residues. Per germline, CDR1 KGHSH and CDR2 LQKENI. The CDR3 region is CASSPQEEAGNQQFF. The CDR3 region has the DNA TGTGCCAGCTCACCCCAGGAGGAGGCCGGCAATCAGCAGTTCTTC.

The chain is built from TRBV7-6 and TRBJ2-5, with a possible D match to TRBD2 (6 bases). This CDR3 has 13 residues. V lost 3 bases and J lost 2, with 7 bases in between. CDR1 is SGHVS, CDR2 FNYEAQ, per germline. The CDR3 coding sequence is TGTGCCAGCAGCTTGGGACTTCAAGAGACCCAGTACTTC. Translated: CASSLGLQETQYF.

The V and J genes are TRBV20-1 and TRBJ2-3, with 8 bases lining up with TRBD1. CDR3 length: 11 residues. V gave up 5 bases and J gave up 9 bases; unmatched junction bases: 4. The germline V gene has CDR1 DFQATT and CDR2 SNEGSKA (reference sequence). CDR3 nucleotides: TGCAGTGCTGTGACAGGGGAGACGCAGTATTTT. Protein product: CSAVTGETQYF.

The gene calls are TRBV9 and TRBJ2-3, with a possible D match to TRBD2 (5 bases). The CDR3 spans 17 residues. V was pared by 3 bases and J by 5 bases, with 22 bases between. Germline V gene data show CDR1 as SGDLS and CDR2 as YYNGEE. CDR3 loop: CASSGSLAREAGDTQYF. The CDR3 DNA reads TGTGCCAGCAGCGGATCTTTAGCACGTGAGGCGGGAGATACGCAGTATTTT.

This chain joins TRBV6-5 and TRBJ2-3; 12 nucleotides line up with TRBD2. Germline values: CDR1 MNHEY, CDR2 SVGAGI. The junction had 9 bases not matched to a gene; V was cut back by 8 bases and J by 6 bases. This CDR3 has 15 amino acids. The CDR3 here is CASWVLAGGVDTQYF. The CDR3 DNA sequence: TGTGCCAGCTGGGTACTAGCGGGAGGTGTGGATACGCAGTATTTT.

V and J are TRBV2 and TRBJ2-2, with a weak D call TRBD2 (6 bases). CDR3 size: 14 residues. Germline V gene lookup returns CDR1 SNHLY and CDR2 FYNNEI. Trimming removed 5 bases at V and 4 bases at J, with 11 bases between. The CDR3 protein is CASSRERFTGELFF. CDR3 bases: TGTGCCAGCAGTCGGGAGAGGTTCACCGGGGAGCTGTTTTTT.

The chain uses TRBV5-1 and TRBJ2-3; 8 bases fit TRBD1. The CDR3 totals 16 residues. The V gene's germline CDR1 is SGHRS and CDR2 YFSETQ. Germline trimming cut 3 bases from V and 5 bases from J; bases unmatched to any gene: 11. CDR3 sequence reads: CASSSERTGWIDTQYF. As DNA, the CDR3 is TGCGCCAGCAGCTCCGAAAGGACAGGGTGGATAGATACGCAGTATTTT.

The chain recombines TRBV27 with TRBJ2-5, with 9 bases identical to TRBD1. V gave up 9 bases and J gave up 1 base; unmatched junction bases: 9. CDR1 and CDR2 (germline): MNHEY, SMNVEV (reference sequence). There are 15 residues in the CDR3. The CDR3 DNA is TGTGCCAGTCGGCGGGACAGGGCACCCCAAGAGACCCAGTACTTC. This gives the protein CASRRDRAPQETQYF.

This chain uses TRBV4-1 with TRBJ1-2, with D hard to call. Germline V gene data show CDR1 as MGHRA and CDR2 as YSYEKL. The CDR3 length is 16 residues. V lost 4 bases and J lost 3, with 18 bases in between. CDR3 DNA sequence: TGCGCCAGCAGCCTAAAAAGCCTGGGAGATGACTATGGCTACACCTTC. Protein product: CASSLKSLGDDYGYTF.

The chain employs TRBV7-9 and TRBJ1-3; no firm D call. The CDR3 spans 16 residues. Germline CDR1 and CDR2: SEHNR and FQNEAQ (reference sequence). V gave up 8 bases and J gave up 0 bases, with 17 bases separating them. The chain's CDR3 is CASSSSRTLSGNTIYF. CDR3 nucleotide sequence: TGTGCCAGCTCGTCATCCAGAACCCTCTCTGGAAACACCATATATTTT.

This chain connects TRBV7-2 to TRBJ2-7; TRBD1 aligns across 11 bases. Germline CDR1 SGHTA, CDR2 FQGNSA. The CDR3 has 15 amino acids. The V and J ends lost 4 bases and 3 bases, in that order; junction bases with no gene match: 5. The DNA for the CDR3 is TGTGCCAGCAGCTCAGGGACAGGGGGTTTCTACGAGCAGTACTTC. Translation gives CASSSGTGGFYEQYF.

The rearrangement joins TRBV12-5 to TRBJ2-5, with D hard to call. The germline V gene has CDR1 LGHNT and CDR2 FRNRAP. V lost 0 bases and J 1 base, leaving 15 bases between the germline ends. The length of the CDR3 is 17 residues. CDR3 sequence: CASGLVSQVLLQETQYF. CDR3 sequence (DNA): TGTGCTAGTGGTTTGGTATCCCAGGTTCTCCTCCAAGAGACCCAGTACTTC.

DNA of the CDR3: TGTGCCAGCCTCGCGGACACTTTATTGGGGAATGAGCAGTTCTTC. Translated, it gives CASLADTLLGNEQFF. The chain is built from TRBV28 and TRBJ2-1; perhaps TRBD1 as D (5 bases). V was shortened by 8 bases and J by 7 bases, with 21 bases between the two germline ends. In germline, CDR1 is MDHEN, CDR2 SYDVKM. CDR3 length equals 15 residues.

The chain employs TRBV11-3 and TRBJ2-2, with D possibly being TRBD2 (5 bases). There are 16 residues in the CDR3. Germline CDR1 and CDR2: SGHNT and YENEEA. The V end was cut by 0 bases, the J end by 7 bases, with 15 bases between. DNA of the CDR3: TGTGCCAGCAGCTTAGATCCAGGACCCCGGGGCGGGGAGCTGTTTTTT. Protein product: CASSLDPGPRGGELFF.

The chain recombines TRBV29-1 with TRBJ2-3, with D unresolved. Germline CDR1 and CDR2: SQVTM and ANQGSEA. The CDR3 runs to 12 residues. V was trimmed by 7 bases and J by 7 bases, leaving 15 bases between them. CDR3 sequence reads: CSASLRFHTQYF. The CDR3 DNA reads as TGCAGCGCCTCCCTTAGATTCCATACGCAGTATTTT.

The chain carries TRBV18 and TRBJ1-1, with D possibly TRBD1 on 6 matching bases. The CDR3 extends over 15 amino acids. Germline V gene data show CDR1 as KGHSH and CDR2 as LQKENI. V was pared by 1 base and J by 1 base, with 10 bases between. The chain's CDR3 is CASSPLRTENTEAFF. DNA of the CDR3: TGTGCCAGCTCACCACTAAGGACAGAGAACACTGAAGCTTTCTTT.

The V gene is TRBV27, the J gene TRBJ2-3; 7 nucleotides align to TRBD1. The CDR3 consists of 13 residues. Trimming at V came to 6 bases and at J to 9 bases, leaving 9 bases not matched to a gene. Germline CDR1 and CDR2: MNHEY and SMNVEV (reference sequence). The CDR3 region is CASRWTGSETQYF. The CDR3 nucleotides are TGTGCCAGCAGGTGGACAGGTTCGGAGACGCAGTATTTT.

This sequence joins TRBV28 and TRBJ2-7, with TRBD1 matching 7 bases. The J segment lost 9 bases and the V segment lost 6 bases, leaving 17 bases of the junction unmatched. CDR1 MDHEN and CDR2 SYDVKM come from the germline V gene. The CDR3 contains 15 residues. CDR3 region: CASSQGTDHTIAQYF. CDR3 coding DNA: TGTGCCAGCAGCCAAGGGACAGACCATACGATTGCGCAGTACTTC. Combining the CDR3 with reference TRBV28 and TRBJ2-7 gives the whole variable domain DVKVTQSSRYLVKRTGEKVFLECVQDMDHENMFWYRQDPGLGLRLIYFSYDVKMKEKGDIPEGYSVSREKKERFSLILESASTNQTSMYLCASSQGTDHTIAQYFGPGTRLTVT.

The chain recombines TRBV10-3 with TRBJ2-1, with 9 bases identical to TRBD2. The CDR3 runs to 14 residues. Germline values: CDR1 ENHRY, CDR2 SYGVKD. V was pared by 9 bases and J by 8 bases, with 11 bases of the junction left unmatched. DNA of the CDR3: TGTGCCATGACGGAGGGACTAGCTCGGCATGAGCAGTTCTTC. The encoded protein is CAMTEGLARHEQFF.

CDR3 sequence: CASSLATDRVTDTQYF. The CDR3 nucleotides read TGTGCCAGCAGCTTAGCAACGGACAGGGTAACAGATACGCAGTATTTT. V and J are TRBV7-9 and TRBJ2-3; 8 nucleotides match TRBD1. The CDR3 totals 16 residues. The trim removed 0 bases at V and 3 bases at J, leaving 5 bases unmatched. The germline CDR1 and CDR2 sequences are SEHNR and FQNEAQ (reference sequence).

The CDR3 here is CASSLYRGEQYF. CDR3 DNA sequence: TGTGCCAGCAGCTTATACAGGGGCGAGCAGTACTTC. The chain links TRBV5-4 to TRBJ2-7; TRBD1 agrees at 7 bases. The CDR3 loop spans 12 amino acids. The germline V gene has CDR1 SGHNT and CDR2 YYREEE (reference sequence). V shed 2 bases, J shed 6 bases, and the junction held 2 bases outside the gene matches.

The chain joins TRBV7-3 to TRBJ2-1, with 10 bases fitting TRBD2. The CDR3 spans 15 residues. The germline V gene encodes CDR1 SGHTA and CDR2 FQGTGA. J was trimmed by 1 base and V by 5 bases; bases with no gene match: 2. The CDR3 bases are TGTGCCAGCAGCAAAGCGGGAGGGTCCTACAATGAGCAGTTCTTC. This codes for CASSKAGGSYNEQFF.

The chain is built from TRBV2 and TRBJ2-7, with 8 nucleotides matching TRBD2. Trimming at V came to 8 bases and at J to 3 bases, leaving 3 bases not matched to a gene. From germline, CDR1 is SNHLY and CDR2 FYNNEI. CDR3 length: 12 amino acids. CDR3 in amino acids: CASRAGGYEQYF. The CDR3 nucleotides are TGTGCCAGCCGGGCGGGGGGCTACGAGCAGTACTTC.

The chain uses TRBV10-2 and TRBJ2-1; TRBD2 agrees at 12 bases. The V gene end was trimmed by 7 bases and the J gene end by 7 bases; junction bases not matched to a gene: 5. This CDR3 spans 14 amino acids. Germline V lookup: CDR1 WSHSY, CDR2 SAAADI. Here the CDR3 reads CASTLAGGPNEQFF. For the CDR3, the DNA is TGCGCCAGCACTCTAGCGGGAGGGCCGAATGAGCAGTTCTTC.

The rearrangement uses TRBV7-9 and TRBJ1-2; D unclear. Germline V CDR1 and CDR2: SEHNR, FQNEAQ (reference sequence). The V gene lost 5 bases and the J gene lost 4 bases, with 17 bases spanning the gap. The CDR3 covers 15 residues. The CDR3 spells CASSPDTILAYGYTF. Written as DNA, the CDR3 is TGTGCCAGCAGCCCTGACACCATCCTGGCCTATGGCTACACCTTC.

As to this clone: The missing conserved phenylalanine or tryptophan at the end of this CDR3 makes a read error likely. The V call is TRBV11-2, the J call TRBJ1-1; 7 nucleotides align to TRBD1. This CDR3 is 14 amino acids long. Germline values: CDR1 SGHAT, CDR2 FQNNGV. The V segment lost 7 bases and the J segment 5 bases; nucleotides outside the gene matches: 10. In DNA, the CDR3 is TGTGCCAGCACCCTACAGGGGAAGAGGACTGAAGCTTTCCTT. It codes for CASTLQGKRTEAFL.

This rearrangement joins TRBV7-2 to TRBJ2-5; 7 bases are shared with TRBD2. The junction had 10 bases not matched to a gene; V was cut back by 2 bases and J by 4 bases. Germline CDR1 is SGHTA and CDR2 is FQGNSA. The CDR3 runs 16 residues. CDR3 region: CASSLLGGSMVETQYF. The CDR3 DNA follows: TGTGCCAGCAGCTTATTGGGCGGGAGTATGGTAGAGACCCAGTACTTC.

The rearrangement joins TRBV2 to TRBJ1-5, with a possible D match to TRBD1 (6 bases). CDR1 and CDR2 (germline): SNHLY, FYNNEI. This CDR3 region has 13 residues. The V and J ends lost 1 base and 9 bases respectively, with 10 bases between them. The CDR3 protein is CASSEDRARPQHF. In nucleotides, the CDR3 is TGTGCCAGCAGTGAAGACAGGGCGAGGCCCCAGCATTTT.